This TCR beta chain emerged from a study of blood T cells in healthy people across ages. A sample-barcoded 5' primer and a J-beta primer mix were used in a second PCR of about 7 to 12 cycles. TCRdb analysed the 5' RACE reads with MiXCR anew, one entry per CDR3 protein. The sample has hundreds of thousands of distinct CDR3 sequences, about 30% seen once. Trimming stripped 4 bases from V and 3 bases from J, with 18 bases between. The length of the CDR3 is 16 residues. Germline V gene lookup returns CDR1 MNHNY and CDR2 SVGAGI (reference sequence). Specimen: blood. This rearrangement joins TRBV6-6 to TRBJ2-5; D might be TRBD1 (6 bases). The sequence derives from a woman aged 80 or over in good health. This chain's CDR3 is CASSLSLARGEETQYF. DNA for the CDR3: TGTGCCAGCAGTTTAAGCCTCGCCAGGGGTGAAGAGACCCAGTACTTC.